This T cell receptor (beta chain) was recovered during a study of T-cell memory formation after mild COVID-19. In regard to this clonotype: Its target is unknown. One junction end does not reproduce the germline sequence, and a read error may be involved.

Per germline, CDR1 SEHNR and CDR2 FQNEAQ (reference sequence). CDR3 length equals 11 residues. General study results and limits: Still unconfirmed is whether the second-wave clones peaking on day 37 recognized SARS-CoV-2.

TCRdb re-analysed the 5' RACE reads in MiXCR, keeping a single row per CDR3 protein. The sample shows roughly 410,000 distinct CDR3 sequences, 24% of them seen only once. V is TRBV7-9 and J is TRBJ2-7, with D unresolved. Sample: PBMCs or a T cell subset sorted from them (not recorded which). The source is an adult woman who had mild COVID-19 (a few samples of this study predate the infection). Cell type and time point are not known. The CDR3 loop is CDSSFPGEQYF. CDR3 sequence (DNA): TGTGACAGCAGCTTCCCAGGCGAGCAGTACTTC. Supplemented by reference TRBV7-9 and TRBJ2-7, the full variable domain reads DTGVSQNPRHKITKRGQNVTFRCDPISEHNRLYWYRQTLGQGPEFLTYFQNEAQLEKSRLLSDRFSAERPKGSFSTLEIQRTEQGDSAMYLCDSSFPGEQYFGPGTRLTVT.